This passage covers 11 T cell receptor beta chains from one sample sequenced in a study of T cell responses to AZD1222 COVID-19 vaccine. Repertoires were generated with immunoSEQ multiplex PCR, while TCRdb's copy carries only in-frame clones and drops some. The sample includes roughly 180,000 clones, about nine tenths of them seen just once. Specimen: peripheral blood, collected on day 0 of AZD1222 vaccination. The receptor set was obtained from an adult in good health.

V and J are TRBV7-9 and TRBJ1-1, with TRBD1 identical over 8 bases. The length of the CDR3 is 15 residues. After removal of 5 bases from V and 3 bases from J, the junction contained 8 bases not matched to a gene. In germline, CDR1 is SEHNR, CDR2 FQNEAQ (reference sequence). Written as DNA, the CDR3 is TGTGCCAGCAGCCCCGCCCAGGGGGCCTACACTGAAGCTTTCTTT. This encodes CASSPAQGAYTEAFF.

This chain connects TRBV18 to TRBJ1-6, with TRBD1 matching 9 bases. Trimming at V came to 3 bases and at J to 6 bases, leaving 0 bases not matched to a gene. Germline V lookup: CDR1 KGHSH, CDR2 LQKENI. The CDR3 is made up of 14 amino acids. CDR3 bases: TGTGCCAGCTCACCGGGACAGGGTAATTCACCCCTCCACTTT. Its translation is CASSPGQGNSPLHF.

V and J are TRBV9 and TRBJ2-1, with D tentatively TRBD2 (6 bases). This CDR3 spans 15 amino acids. From germline, CDR1 is SGDLS and CDR2 YYNGEE. The V and J ends lost 0 bases and 3 bases respectively, with 10 bases between them. CDR3 bases: TGTGCCAGCAGCGTAGACGGAGGGAACTACAATGAGCAGTTCTTC. Protein sequence: CASSVDGGNYNEQFF.

The rearrangement links TRBV6-5 to TRBJ1-2; TRBD1 is a possible D gene (5 bases). Trimming removed 5 bases at V and 0 bases at J, with 10 bases between. CDR3 length equals 14 residues. Germline V lookup: CDR1 MNHEY, CDR2 SVGAGI. CDR3 region: CASSTRDSNYGYTF. CDR3 sequence (DNA): TGTGCCAGCAGTACGAGGGACTCTAACTATGGCTACACCTTC.

Regarding this clone: The same CDR3 is also encoded by other DNA sequences in this sample. The chain recombines TRBV19 with TRBJ1-2; D gene unclear. The ends were cut back, 7 bases at V and 2 bases at J, with 11 bases in the middle. Germline CDR1 LNHDA, CDR2 SQIVND (reference sequence). The CDR3 length is 13 residues. The chain's CDR3 is CASTGTANYGYTF. The CDR3 DNA is TGTGCCAGTACTGGAACAGCCAACTATGGCTACACCTTC.

The rearrangement joins TRBV5-6 to TRBJ1-5; D unclear. Per the germline V gene, CDR1 is SGHDT and CDR2 is YYEEEE. This CDR3 region has 12 residues. Trimming left V 4 bases short and J 7 bases short, with 9 bases between. In DNA, the CDR3 is TGTGCCAGCAGCAAGGTGGGGCAGCCCCAGCATTTT. Its translation: CASSKVGQPQHF.

This clone was detected once. J is TRBJ2-4 and V is TRBV4-1; 7 bases fit TRBD2. Germline values: CDR1 MGHRA, CDR2 YSYEKL. CDR3 size: 13 residues. The junction had 1 base not matched to a gene; V was cut back by 1 base and J by 7 bases. This CDR3 is CASSQAGGNIQYF. The CDR3, as DNA: TGCGCCAGCAGCCAAGCCGGGGGGAACATTCAGTACTTC.

This rearrangement joins TRBV19 to TRBJ2-7, with TRBD1 as a possible D gene (5 bases). CDR3 length equals 14 residues. Germline V lookup: CDR1 LNHDA, CDR2 SQIVND (reference sequence). Trimming removed 3 bases at V and 2 bases at J, with 11 bases between. CDR3: CASSMATETYEQYF. CDR3 DNA: TGTGCCAGTAGTATGGCGACAGAGACCTACGAGCAGTACTTC.

This clone was counted between two and nine times. The chain combines TRBV18 with TRBJ1-2; possible D gene TRBD1, 6 bases. V was shortened by 6 bases and J by 2 bases, with 13 bases between the two germline ends. This CDR3 contains 14 residues. The germline V gene encodes CDR1 KGHSH and CDR2 LQKENI. CDR3: CASSLDRANYGYTF. The CDR3 nucleotides are TGTGCCAGCTCCTTGGACAGAGCAAACTATGGCTACACCTTC.

In its sample, this clone was seen a few times. The chain joins TRBV5-5 to TRBJ1-6, with unresolved D. The CDR3 loop spans 15 amino acids. Trimming left V 1 base short and J 4 bases short, with 9 bases between. Germline V lookup: CDR1 SGHKS, CDR2 YYEKEE (reference sequence). This CDR3 is CASSLYNGYNSPLHF. Written as DNA, the CDR3 is TGTGCCAGCAGCTTGTACAACGGTTATAATTCACCCCTCCACTTT.

The V and J genes are TRBV11-3 and TRBJ1-3, with D possibly being TRBD1 (5 bases). The length of the CDR3 is 15 residues. CDR1 is SGHNT and CDR2 is YENEEA in the germline V gene. The ends were cut back, 7 bases at V and 0 bases at J, with 13 bases in the middle. CDR3 DNA sequence: TGTGCCAGCACTCTGGGGCCATGCTCTGGAAACACCATATATTTT. Its translation is CASTLGPCSGNTIYF.